A single sample gave rise to the 22 T cell receptor beta chains below, sequenced in a study of T cell changes during pregnancy in multiple sclerosis. Clones were sequenced by immunoSEQ multiplex PCR, and TCRdb holds only the in-frame ones, with some missing. The sample has fewer than 55,000 clones, about 92% seen once; the top ten hold 1% to 1.5%. The sequenced sample was peripheral blood. The receptors come from a female donor with multiple sclerosis, enrolled in a pregnancy study.

This clone was detected once. This chain joins TRBV5-1 and TRBJ1-1; no clear D. Trimming pared 2 bases from V and 1 base from J, leaving 3 bases between. The CDR3 runs 12 residues. Germline CDR1 SGHRS, CDR2 YFSETQ. The CDR3 here is CASSFENTEAFF. CDR3 DNA sequence: TGCGCCAGCAGCTTTGAGAACACTGAAGCTTTCTTT. The full variable domain, with the rest looked up from reference TRBV5-1 and TRBJ1-1, is KAGVTQTPRYLIKTRGQQVTLSCSPISGHRSVSWYQQTPGQGLQFLFEYFSETQRNKGNFPGRFSGRQFSNSRSEMNVSTLELGDSALYLCASSFENTEAFFGQGTRLTVV.

By frequency in the sample, this clone is medium-sized. This sequence joins TRBV6-1 and TRBJ2-1; TRBD2 matches at 7 bases. The trim removed 2 bases at V and 9 bases at J, leaving 10 bases unmatched. The CDR3 loop spans 15 amino acids. The V gene's germline CDR1 is MNHNS and CDR2 SASEGT. The CDR3 DNA reads TGTGCCAGCAGTGAATTGCGGGGAGGGCCGGGTGAGCAGTTCTTC. It is translated as CASSELRGGPGEQFF.

This clone was detected once. The chain employs TRBV7-3 and TRBJ2-2; D uncertain. Germline lookup yields CDR1 SGHTA and CDR2 FQGTGA. The CDR3 spans 11 residues. V was pared by 4 bases and J by 8 bases, with 5 bases between. The CDR3: CASSYDGELFF. Here the CDR3 DNA reads TGTGCCAGCAGCTACGATGGGGAGCTGTTTTTT.

This clone is a singleton in its sample. This chain's CDR3 is CASSQDLEGQYGYTF. The CDR3 DNA sequence: TGTGCCAGCAGCCAAGATCTGGAGGGTCAATATGGCTACACCTTC. The V gene is TRBV4-2, the J gene TRBJ1-2, with D unclear. Between the trimmed V and J ends, which lost 0 bases and 5 bases, there was a span of 13 bases. Germline CDR1 LGHNA, CDR2 YNFKEQ. This CDR3 contains 15 residues.

The genes are TRBV6-6 and TRBJ2-1, with no clear D. The V end lost 8 bases, the J end lost 3 bases, and 17 bases lay between the germline ends. This CDR3 comprises 15 residues. Per germline, CDR1 MNHNY and CDR2 SVGAGI (reference sequence). The CDR3 loop reads CASLLGPPFYNEQFF. DNA of the CDR3: TGTGCCAGCCTCTTAGGTCCGCCCTTCTACAATGAGCAGTTCTTC.

V gene TRBV4-2 combines with J gene TRBJ2-7; D unclear. V was shortened by 0 bases and J by 2 bases, with 11 bases between the two germline ends. The CDR3 runs 15 residues. Germline assignment: CDR1 LGHNA and CDR2 YNFKEQ. CDR3 DNA sequence: TGTGCCAGCAGCCAAGAGTGGGGTCCCGCCTACGAGCAGTACTTC. Its protein is CASSQEWGPAYEQYF.

The V call is TRBV13, the J call TRBJ2-5; the D is unclear. Deletions cut 0 bases from V and 4 bases from J, with 3 bases between. The CDR3 contains 12 residues. Germline V gene lookup returns CDR1 PRHDT and CDR2 FYEKMQ (reference sequence). The CDR3 loop is CASSLGPETQYF. CDR3 sequence (DNA): TGTGCCAGCAGCTTAGGGCCAGAGACCCAGTACTTC.

The V call is TRBV27, the J call TRBJ2-1; D is unclear. V gave up 6 bases and J gave up 5 bases, with 11 bases separating them. The V gene's germline CDR1 is MNHEY and CDR2 SMNVEV (reference sequence). This CDR3 contains 13 residues. The CDR3 bases are TGTGCCAGCAGCCCAGCTGGGCACAATGAGCAGTTCTTC. Translating gives CASSPAGHNEQFF.

This chain uses TRBV9 with TRBJ2-7, with a possible D match to TRBD2 (5 bases). CDR3 length equals 15 residues. V was pared by 0 bases and J by 5 bases, with 15 bases between. Germline V CDR1 and CDR2: SGDLS, YYNGEE. The CDR3 nucleotides read TGTGCCAGCAGCGTAGGGGTGGGAGTTAGCCACGAGCAGTACTTC. Encoded protein: CASSVGVGVSHEQYF.

The rearrangement joins TRBV10-3 to TRBJ2-2, with TRBD2 matching 8 bases. Losses at the gene ends were 10 bases for V and 5 bases for J; bases not matched to a gene: 12. Germline V lookup: CDR1 ENHRY, CDR2 SYGVKD. The CDR3 runs 15 residues. CDR3 sequence reads: CATQKAGELTGELFF. The DNA of the CDR3 is TGTGCCACCCAAAAAGCGGGAGAACTGACCGGGGAGCTGTTTTTT.

The chain carries TRBV7-2 and TRBJ2-2; D gene ambiguous. This CDR3 is built from 14 residues. The V end was cut by 2 bases, the J end by 2 bases, with 6 bases between. In germline, CDR1 is SGHTA, CDR2 FQGNSA. CDR3 coding DNA: TGTGCCAGCAGCTTACAGCTAAACACCGGGGAGCTGTTTTTT. This translates into CASSLQLNTGELFF.

The V gene is TRBV7-9, the J gene TRBJ1-4; tentative D call: TRBD1 (5 bases). Trimming cost V 3 bases and J 8 bases, with 13 bases left between them. The CDR3 runs 14 residues. Germline V gene sequence: CDR1 SEHNR, CDR2 FQNEAQ (reference sequence). The CDR3 spells CASSFDSGDEKLFF. The DNA for the CDR3 is TGTGCCAGCAGCTTCGACAGCGGCGACGAAAAACTGTTTTTT.

This sequence joins TRBV7-2 and TRBJ2-3; D uncertain. V gave up 0 bases and J gave up 6 bases, with 7 bases separating them. The germline gives CDR1 SGHTA, CDR2 FQGNSA. The CDR3 contains 13 residues. In nucleotides, the CDR3 is TGTGCCAGCAGCTTAGCGCTTATGGATACGCAGTATTTT. Encoded protein: CASSLALMDTQYF.

The chain couples TRBV28 to TRBJ2-7; D is possibly TRBD1 (5 bases). This CDR3 is 13 amino acids long. V dropped 7 bases and J dropped 6 bases, with 16 bases sitting between them. Looked up from germline, CDR1 is MDHEN and CDR2 is SYDVKM. The DNA for the CDR3 is TGTGCCAGCACCCCCGTACTGGGGCGCGAGCAGTACTTC. Translated: CASTPVLGREQYF.

The chain carries TRBV29-1 and TRBJ2-7; TRBD1 matches 9 bases. J was trimmed by 6 bases and V by 7 bases; bases with no gene match: 7. Germline CDR1 is SQVTM and CDR2 is ANQGSEA. This CDR3 is built from 12 residues. The CDR3 DNA reads TGCAGCGCTCCGGGACAGGGATCCGAGCAGTACTTC. The encoded protein is CSAPGQGSEQYF.

This chain uses TRBV6-1 with TRBJ2-2; no definite D call. In germline, CDR1 is MNHNS, CDR2 SASEGT. Trimming cost V 7 bases and J 2 bases, with 14 bases left between them. There are 15 residues in the CDR3. CDR3 sequence: CASNVIPSNTGELFF. CDR3 nucleotides: TGTGCCAGCAACGTGATTCCCAGCAACACCGGGGAGCTGTTTTTT.

The chain recombines TRBV9 with TRBJ2-7; 11 positions match TRBD2. V lost 2 bases, J lost 4 bases, and 2 bases stayed unmatched. The CDR3 extends over 14 amino acids. Germline values: CDR1 SGDLS, CDR2 YYNGEE. The CDR3 DNA sequence: TGTGCCAGCAGCGTCCCTAGCGGGAGGTACGAGCAGTACTTC. Translated: CASSVPSGRYEQYF.

The CDR3 DNA reads as TGTGCCAGCAGTGACGACATCTCTGGGGCCAACGTCCTGACTTTC. Encoded protein: CASSDDISGANVLTF. V usage is TRBV6-4 and J usage is TRBJ2-6; no firm D call. V gave up 2 bases and J gave up 0 bases, with 5 bases separating them. This CDR3 has 15 amino acids. Germline assignment: CDR1 MRHNA and CDR2 SNTAGT.

The chain recombines TRBV30 with TRBJ1-5; possibly TRBD1 for D (5 bases). The germline V gene encodes CDR1 GTSNPN and CDR2 SVGIG (reference sequence). V lost 3 bases to trimming and J lost 0 bases, with 9 bases between them. This CDR3 comprises 14 residues. The CDR3 here is CAWSGGVSNQPQHF. CDR3 DNA: TGTGCCTGGAGCGGGGGAGTTAGCAATCAGCCCCAGCATTTT.

V gene TRBV29-1 combines with J gene TRBJ1-1; possibly TRBD1 for D (5 bases). The V gene's germline CDR1 is SQVTM and CDR2 ANQGSEA. This CDR3 contains 14 residues. V was trimmed by 3 bases and J by 0 bases, leaving 11 bases between them. DNA for the CDR3: TGCAGCGTTGAGGGACGGTTCATGAACACTGAAGCTTTCTTT. Residues: CSVEGRFMNTEAFF. The full variable domain, in which reference TRBV29-1 and TRBJ1-1 provide the parts outside the CDR3, is SAVISQKPSRDICQRGTSLTIQCQVDSQVTMMFWYRQQPGQSLTLIATANQGSEATYESGFVIDKFPISRPNLTFSTLTVSNMSPEDSSIYLCSVEGRFMNTEAFFGQGTRLTVV.

The J gene is TRBJ2-7, the V gene TRBV19; D is uncertain. The CDR3 length is 11 residues. Trimming left V 6 bases short and J 4 bases short, with 7 bases between. Looked up from germline, CDR1 is LNHDA and CDR2 is SQIVND (reference sequence). The CDR3 nucleotides read TGTGCCAGTAGCACCCTATACGAGCAGTACTTC. Protein sequence: CASSTLYEQYF.

The chain combines TRBV7-1 with TRBJ2-6; TRBD1 is a possible D gene (5 bases). TRBV7-1 is an ORF for which the function is uncertain. V was pared by 5 bases and J by 5 bases, with 25 bases between. The CDR3 is 19 amino acids. CDR3 DNA sequence: TGTGCCAGCAGCGTTGTATATCAACGAGGACAAAGTCGGGCCAACGTCCTGACTTTC. Translation gives CASSVVYQRGQSRANVLTF.